This entry lists 22 T cell receptor beta chains sequenced from one sample in a study of blood T cell dynamics during melanoma immunotherapy. Sequencing used immunoSEQ multiplex PCR; TCRdb keeps in-frame clones, though not all of them. There are some 9,800 clones in the sample; more than 85% occur only once, and 9.8% lies in the top ten. Specified time point: pre-treatment baseline. Source: blood, taken from a patient treated with checkpoint blockade. The receptors were gathered from a human donor with melanoma.

This chain connects TRBV6-1 to TRBJ1-2; the D gene is possibly TRBD1 (6 bases). The CDR3 sequence is 13 residues long. Deletions cut 3 bases from V and 4 bases from J, with 9 bases between. Germline lookup yields CDR1 MNHNS and CDR2 SASEGT. In nucleotides, the CDR3 is TGTGCCAGCAGTGAGGAGGGGGGCTATGGCTACACCTTC. It encodes CASSEEGGYGYTF.

The table lists this clone with a count of one. V and J are TRBV5-4 and TRBJ1-2; weak D call: TRBD1 (5 bases). The CDR3 is made up of 13 amino acids. Per the germline V gene, CDR1 is SGHNT and CDR2 is YYREEE (reference sequence). The ends were cut back, 2 bases at V and 4 bases at J, with 9 bases in the middle. CDR3 DNA sequence: TGTGCCAGCAGCTTACAGGTCGGCTATGGCTACACCTTC. It translates to CASSLQVGYGYTF.

This chain joins TRBV10-2 and TRBJ2-7; TRBD2 might be the D (6 bases). CDR1 is WSHSY, CDR2 SAAADI, per germline. The CDR3 length is 14 residues. The ends were cut back, 6 bases at V and 0 bases at J, with 12 bases in the middle. CDR3 coding DNA: TGCGCCAGCAGGGCCGGGACTGACTCCTACGAGCAGTACTTC. Amino acids: CASRAGTDSYEQYF.

The genes are TRBV6-5 and TRBJ1-5, with D possibly being TRBD1 (5 bases). The CDR3 is made up of 13 amino acids. CDR1 is MNHEY, CDR2 SVGAGI, per germline. The V and J ends lost 2 bases and 9 bases respectively, with 11 bases between them. As DNA, the CDR3 is TGTGCCAGCAGTTACCTTACCGGGGGGCCCCAGCATTTT. Protein product: CASSYLTGGPQHF.

J is TRBJ1-1 and V is TRBV11-2; the match to TRBD1 covers 9 bases. The CDR3 consists of 19 residues. The germline CDR1 and CDR2 sequences are SGHAT and FQNNGV. V gave up 2 bases and J gave up 0 bases; unmatched junction bases: 13. CDR3 DNA sequence: TGTGCCAGCAGCTTAAATGGGGGCCGGACAGGGGTCATGAACACTGAAGCTTTCTTT. Protein product: CASSLNGGRTGVMNTEAFF.

The rearrangement uses TRBV5-1 and TRBJ1-1; 8 nucleotides line up with TRBD1. The CDR3 runs to 16 residues. V dropped 0 bases and J dropped 0; count of bases not matched to a gene: 4. Germline V lookup: CDR1 SGHRS, CDR2 YFSETQ. CDR3 protein: CASSLAPGQVNTEAFF. As DNA, the CDR3 is TGCGCCAGCAGCTTGGCCCCGGGACAGGTGAACACTGAAGCTTTCTTT.

This CDR3 is CASSDPGLAGVLSYNEQFF. DNA of the CDR3: TGTGCCAGCAGCGACCCGGGACTAGCGGGAGTACTCTCCTACAATGAGCAGTTCTTC. J is TRBJ2-1 and V is TRBV11-2; TRBD2 matches at 14 bases. The junction had 9 bases not matched to a gene; V was cut back by 5 bases and J by 0 bases. The germline V gene encodes CDR1 SGHAT and CDR2 FQNNGV. The CDR3 consists of 19 residues. Together with reference TRBV11-2 and TRBJ2-1, the CDR3 gives the full variable domain: EAGVAQSPRYKIIEKRQSVAFWCNPISGHATLYWYQQILGQGPKLLIQFQNNGVVDDSQLPKDRFSAERLKGVDSTLKIQPAKLEDSAVYLCASSDPGLAGVLSYNEQFFGPGTRLTVL.

This chain links TRBV2 with TRBJ2-1; TRBD2 agrees at 9 bases. The length of the CDR3 is 16 residues. Germline V gives CDR1 SNHLY, CDR2 FYNNEI. V lost 5 bases and J lost 7; bases outside the gene matches: 12. The CDR3: CASSPSLAGRRNEQFF. DNA of the CDR3: TGTGCCAGCAGTCCCTCCCTAGCGGGGCGAAGGAATGAGCAGTTCTTC.

This chain uses TRBV7-9 with TRBJ2-7; 7 bases are a match to TRBD2. The J segment lost 0 bases and the V segment lost 1 base, leaving 3 bases of the junction unmatched. Germline lookup yields CDR1 SEHNR and CDR2 FQNEAQ (reference sequence). This CDR3 comprises 15 residues. The CDR3 loop is CASSLVGGNSYEQYF. CDR3 DNA sequence: TGTGCCAGCAGCTTAGTGGGGGGGAACTCCTACGAGCAGTACTTC.

The gene calls are TRBV5-4 and TRBJ2-4; D not certain. Trimming shortened V by 0 bases and J by 10 bases, and 17 bases separated the two germline ends. The CDR3 runs 15 residues. Germline V CDR1 and CDR2: SGHNT, YYREEE (reference sequence). CDR3 loop: CASSLGAELTTIQYF. In nucleotides, the CDR3 is TGTGCCAGCAGCTTGGGGGCCGAGCTTACGACTATTCAGTACTTC. Filled out from reference TRBV5-4 and TRBJ2-4, the complete variable domain reads ETGVTQSPTHLIKTRGQQVTLRCSSQSGHNTVSWYQQALGQGPQFIFQYYREEENGRGNFPPRFSGLQFPNYSSELNVNALELDDSALYLCASSLGAELTTIQYFGAGTRLSVL.

The genes are TRBV7-2 and TRBJ2-2; maybe TRBD2 (5 bases). The germline CDR1 and CDR2 sequences are SGHTA and FQGNSA. CDR3 length: 14 amino acids. V lost 5 bases, J lost 7 bases, and 14 bases lay in between. CDR3 protein: CASSPSGVGGELFF. CDR3 in DNA: TGTGCCAGCAGCCCCTCCGGGGTCGGCGGGGAGCTGTTTTTT.

As regards this clone: Other DNA sequences from this sample encode an identical CDR3 as well. The J gene is TRBJ2-7, the V gene TRBV28; tentative D call: TRBD1 (6 bases). V was pared by 5 bases and J by 0 bases, with 14 bases between. The germline gives CDR1 MDHEN, CDR2 SYDVKM. The CDR3 sequence is 15 residues long. The chain's CDR3 is CASSQQGSPSYEQYF. CDR3 DNA: TGTGCCAGCAGTCAACAGGGAAGCCCCTCCTACGAGCAGTACTTC.

CDR3 loop: CASSLGGREYGYTF. Here the CDR3 DNA reads TGTGCCAGCAGCTTAGGCGGCAGGGAGTATGGCTACACCTTC. The chain couples TRBV7-2 to TRBJ1-2; tentatively, D is TRBD1 (5 bases). Per the germline V gene, CDR1 is SGHTA and CDR2 is FQGNSA. This CDR3 has 14 amino acids. V was clipped by 1 base and J by 5 bases, with 11 bases between them.

This chain connects TRBV28 to TRBJ2-2; D not resolved. CDR3 length: 17 residues. Germline CDR1 reads MDHEN; CDR2 reads SYDVKM. V lost 5 bases to trimming and J lost 3 bases, with 19 bases between them. The DNA for the CDR3 is TGTGCCAGCAGTAGGACCAGCCCCGGGCCGGACACCGGGGAGCTGTTTTTT. Residues: CASSRTSPGPDTGELFF.

CDR3 residues: CASSFGTGGDWQPQHF. CDR3 bases: TGTGCCAGCAGCTTCGGGACAGGGGGCGATTGGCAGCCCCAGCATTTT. This chain links TRBV5-6 with TRBJ1-5; 12 bases are shared with TRBD1. CDR3 length: 16 amino acids. Germline-derived CDR1 and CDR2 are SGHDT and YYEEEE. J was trimmed by 7 bases and V by 2 bases; bases with no gene match: 7.

The J gene is TRBJ2-3, the V gene TRBV10-3; 9 nucleotides agree with TRBD2. There are 15 residues in the CDR3. Germline loops: CDR1 ENHRY, CDR2 SYGVKD. The J segment lost 1 base and the V segment lost 6 bases, leaving 5 bases of the junction unmatched. This chain's CDR3 is CAIRRGREGTDTQYF. Here the CDR3 DNA reads TGTGCCATCAGACGCGGGAGGGAGGGCACAGATACGCAGTATTTT.

V usage is TRBV7-2 and J usage is TRBJ1-2; no clear D gene. The CDR3 length is 14 residues. Trimming took off 2 bases at V and 4 bases at J, with 11 bases between the two ends. The germline CDR1 and CDR2 sequences are SGHTA and FQGNSA. Written as DNA, the CDR3 is TGTGCCAGCAGCTTATCGCGGAGCCCCTATGGCTACACCTTC. This sequence encodes CASSLSRSPYGYTF.

The gene calls are TRBV5-6 and TRBJ1-2; D remains unclear. The V gene's germline CDR1 is SGHDT and CDR2 YYEEEE. CDR3 length equals 12 residues. The V end was cut by 4 bases, the J end by 4 bases, with 8 bases between. The CDR3 DNA sequence: TGTGCCAGCAGCCTTACCCCCTATGGCTACACCTTC. Amino acids: CASSLTPYGYTF.

In regard to this clone: One junction end does not reproduce the germline sequence, and a read error may be involved. The same CDR3 is also encoded by other DNA sequences in this sample. This chain links TRBV19 with TRBJ1-5, with D possibly matching TRBD1 (6 bases). CDR1 is LNHDA, CDR2 SQIVND, per germline (reference sequence). CDR3 size: 16 residues. CDR3 sequence reads: CASTGTLMGKIEPQHF. CDR3 sequence (DNA): TGCGCCAGTACGGGGACACTCATGGGGAAAATTGAGCCCCAGCATTTT.

The chain employs TRBV7-2 and TRBJ2-5, with D perhaps TRBD2 (5 bases). The V gene lost 2 bases and the J gene lost 11 bases, with 15 bases spanning the gap. CDR1 SGHTA and CDR2 FQGNSA come from the germline V gene. The CDR3 extends over 13 amino acids. In DNA form, the CDR3 reads TGTGCCAGCAGCTTAAATTTCCGGGAAACACAGTACTTC. Protein: CASSLNFRETQYF.

The V gene is TRBV5-1, the J gene TRBJ2-1, with a weak D call TRBD1 (6 bases). V was clipped by 1 base and J by 4 bases, with 12 bases between them. Looked up from germline, CDR1 is SGHRS and CDR2 is YFSETQ. This CDR3 comprises 15 residues. In DNA form, the CDR3 reads TGCGCCAGCAGCTTGTGGCAGGACAGATACAATGAGCAGTTCTTC. Translating it yields CASSLWQDRYNEQFF.

The V gene is TRBV6-5, the J gene TRBJ1-4; no clear D. V lost 4 bases and J lost 3, with 15 bases in between. The CDR3 contains 16 residues. Germline CDR1 reads MNHEY; CDR2 reads SVGAGI. The CDR3 loop reads CASSFGVSGANEKLFF. CDR3 bases: TGTGCCAGCAGTTTTGGGGTCAGTGGGGCTAATGAAAAACTGTTTTTT.